The 2 T cell receptor beta chains in this list originate from one sample, sequenced in a study of blood T cell repertoires in COVID-19. The table came from immunoSEQ multiplex PCR; TCRdb's copy has only in-frame clones and leaves some out. Altogether about 320,000 clones are present, about nine tenths being singletons, with the ten largest covering 5% to 5.5%. The sample comprised PBMCs or T cells enriched from blood (not recorded which). Receptors originate from a man between 60 and 75 years old who had recovered from COVID-19.

V is TRBV19 and J is TRBJ2-6, with 7 bases lining up with TRBD1. The CDR3 sequence is 17 residues long. With V trimmed by 2 bases and J by 2 bases, 6 bases remained unmatched. Germline V gene data show CDR1 as LNHDA and CDR2 as SQIVND (reference sequence). CDR3 sequence: CASSIRQGRTGANVLTF. The DNA for the CDR3 is TGTGCCAGTAGTATAAGACAGGGTAGAACTGGGGCCAACGTCCTGACTTTC.

This sequence joins TRBV15 and TRBJ2-7; TRBD1 is a possible D gene (6 bases). Germline values: CDR1 LNHNV, CDR2 YYDKDF (reference sequence). V gave up 3 bases and J gave up 2 bases, with 14 bases separating them. The CDR3 length is 15 residues. CDR3 amino acids: CATSRLRGATYEQYF. The CDR3 DNA is TGTGCCACCAGCAGGCTCAGGGGCGCTACCTACGAGCAGTACTTC.